These 26 T cell receptor beta chains share one sample of origin, sequenced in a study of blood T cells in healthy people across ages (dated by TCRdb to the mid-2010s). The library relied on 5' RACE. TCRdb records Illumina HiSeq 2500 as the sequencer. A second PCR of roughly 7 to 12 cycles was performed with a sample-barcoded 5' primer and a J-beta primer mix. The public sequencing data were trimmed at Q25 with fastp and processed into clonotypes with MiXCR by TCRdb, which kept only in-frame beta chains. Rows are unified per CDR3 protein, each entry keeping the most common DNA and genes. This sample comprises some 900,000 distinct CDR3 sequences, 45% to 50% of them detected only once. The ten biggest clones cover around 15% of the sample. Sequencing was carried out using blood. The source is a man in his thirties or forties in good health.

This clonotype was counted at least ten times. The chain recombines TRBV7-2 with TRBJ1-2; D remains unclear. Germline CDR1 and CDR2: SGHTA and FQGNSA. V was pared by 5 bases and J by 6 bases, with 16 bases between. There are 14 residues in the CDR3. The CDR3: CASSKSTNSDGYTF. The CDR3 coding sequence is TGTGCCAGCAGCAAGTCCACTAATTCGGATGGCTACACCTTC.

The rearrangement links TRBV7-9 to TRBJ1-2; no firm D call. Germline V gene sequence: CDR1 SEHNR, CDR2 FQNEAQ (reference sequence). Trimming took 7 bases from V and 8 from J, leaving 17 bases between them. The CDR3 covers 13 residues. CDR3 amino acids: CASTPGLVEGYTF. The CDR3 DNA follows: TGTGCCAGCACCCCCGGCCTGGTAGAAGGCTACACCTTC.

This clonotype was detected a few times. The chain recombines TRBV14 with TRBJ2-4; a possible D gene is TRBD2 (5 bases). The CDR3 is 14 amino acids. Trimming took off 1 base at V and 5 bases at J, with 9 bases between the two ends. Germline CDR1 is SGHDN and CDR2 is FVKESK. CDR3 DNA: TGTGCCAGCAGCCAAGCCGGGAACGAAAACATTCAGTACTTC. It codes for CASSQAGNENIQYF.

The chain combines TRBV10-3 with TRBJ1-2; D is unclear. The CDR3 contains 13 residues. Trimming removed 0 bases from V and 11 bases from J, with 13 bases in between. CDR1 is ENHRY, CDR2 SYGVKD, per germline. The CDR3 reads CAISESGSIWYTF. The CDR3 DNA sequence: TGTGCCATCAGTGAGTCCGGGTCCATATGGTACACCTTC.

There are many counts of this clonotype. The CDR3 nucleotides read TGTGCCAGCAGCTTCGGACAGGGGGAAACTCAGCCCCAGCATTTT. This encodes CASSFGQGETQPQHF. The rearrangement joins TRBV6-2 or TRBV6-3 to TRBJ1-5, with TRBD1 matching over 10 bases. The CDR3 totals 15 residues. Germline CDR1 reads MNHEY; CDR2 reads SVGEGT. V shed 6 bases and J 6 bases; nucleotides not matched to a gene: 8.

This clonotype came up once. The rearrangement joins TRBV5-1 to TRBJ2-4; either TRBD1 or TRBD2 may supply D (5 bases each). The V end lost 0 bases, the J end lost 6 bases, and 13 bases lay between the germline ends. The CDR3 length is 15 residues. Germline lookup yields CDR1 SGHRS and CDR2 YFSETQ. The CDR3 sequence: CASSLVSGPPNIQYF. The DNA of the CDR3 is TGCGCCAGCAGCTTGGTCTCGGGGCCTCCAAACATTCAGTACTTC.

This clonotype was seen a single time. The chain recombines TRBV11-2 with TRBJ2-1; D is possibly TRBD2 (7 bases). Trimming shortened V by 5 bases and J by 4 bases, and 18 bases separated the two germline ends. Per the germline V gene, CDR1 is SGHAT and CDR2 is FQNNGV. The CDR3 covers 16 residues. The CDR3 loop is CASSLRGGYFYNEQFF. The CDR3 DNA reads as TGTGCCAGCAGCCTGAGGGGGGGTTACTTTTACAATGAGCAGTTCTTC.

The chain has TRBV4-1 and TRBJ2-4, with 8 bases identical to TRBD1. V trimming: 2 bases; J trimming: 7 bases; junction bases outside the gene matches: 7. The germline V gene encodes CDR1 MGHRA and CDR2 YSYEKL. CDR3 length equals 15 residues. The CDR3 spells CASSQTGQGNNIQYF. The CDR3 DNA reads TGCGCCAGCAGCCAAACAGGACAGGGCAATAACATTCAGTACTTC.

This clonotype was recorded a few times. J is TRBJ2-3 and V is TRBV9, with 11 nucleotides matching TRBD2. Germline V gene lookup returns CDR1 SGDLS and CDR2 YYNGEE. After removal of 0 bases from V and 3 bases from J, the junction contained 6 bases not matched to a gene. The CDR3 extends over 17 amino acids. Here the CDR3 reads CASSVEGSGGATDTQYF. CDR3 coding DNA: TGTGCCAGCAGCGTAGAAGGTAGCGGGGGGGCAACAGATACGCAGTATTTT.

The J gene is TRBJ2-3, the V gene TRBV7-9; D not certain. Trimming took off 5 bases at V and 8 bases at J, with 23 bases between the two ends. Looked up from germline, CDR1 is SEHNR and CDR2 is FQNEAQ (reference sequence). The CDR3 has 16 amino acids. The CDR3 DNA is TGTGCCAGCAGCCCAAGGCTCGGCGCCAGTGAGTTTACGCAGTATTTT. This translates into CASSPRLGASEFTQYF. Drawing the rest from reference TRBV7-9 and TRBJ2-3, the complete variable domain is DTGVSQNPRHKITKRGQNVTFRCDPISEHNRLYWYRQTLGQGPEFLTYFQNEAQLEKSRLLSDRFSAERPKGSFSTLEIQRTEQGDSAMYLCASSPRLGASEFTQYFGPGTRLTVL.

This clonotype was observed at least ten times. This chain links TRBV7-2 with TRBJ2-1, with D possibly matching TRBD1 (5 bases). The V end was cut by 0 bases, the J end by 9 bases, with 9 bases between. This CDR3 spans 13 amino acids. Germline V gene lookup returns CDR1 SGHTA and CDR2 FQGNSA. The chain's CDR3 is CASSLAQGSEQFF. The CDR3 nucleotides read TGTGCCAGCAGCTTAGCGCAGGGTAGTGAGCAGTTCTTC. Full variable domain (missing parts from reference TRBV7-2 and TRBJ2-1): GAGVSQSPSNKVTEKGKDVELRCDPISGHTALYWYRQSLGQGLEFLIYFQGNSAPDKSGLPSDRFSAERTGGSVSTLTIQRTQQEDSAVYLCASSLAQGSEQFFGPGTRLTVL.

The chain is built from TRBV7-9 and TRBJ2-1; maybe TRBD1 (6 bases). V dropped 0 bases and J dropped 3 bases, with 12 bases sitting between them. This CDR3 has 16 residues. The germline V gene has CDR1 SEHNR and CDR2 FQNEAQ (reference sequence). CDR3 DNA: TGTGCCAGCAGCTTAGCGGGGACATTAAACTACAATGAGCAGTTCTTC. The encoded protein is CASSLAGTLNYNEQFF.

This clonotype appeared once. The rearrangement uses TRBV4-3 and TRBJ1-5; 8 bases are shared with TRBD1. The V and J ends lost 0 bases and 6 bases, in that order; junction bases with no gene match: 10. Germline V lookup: CDR1 LGHNA, CDR2 YSLEER. CDR3 length equals 17 residues. The CDR3 protein is CASSQEWAGRGLQPQHF. As DNA, the CDR3 is TGCGCCAGCAGCCAAGAATGGGCGGGCAGGGGGCTTCAGCCCCAGCATTTT.

Many counts were recorded for this clonotype. The rearrangement links TRBV7-2 to TRBJ2-7; 7 nucleotides align to TRBD1. In germline, CDR1 is SGHTA, CDR2 FQGNSA. The J segment lost 5 bases and the V segment lost 7 bases, leaving 5 bases of the junction unmatched. The CDR3 is made up of 12 amino acids. In DNA, the CDR3 is TGTGCCAGCAAATTGACAGGGCACGAGCAGTACTTC. Protein sequence: CASKLTGHEQYF.

As concerns this clonotype: This clone may be a read error of a much larger clone one base away. This chain connects TRBV6-4 to TRBJ2-3; TRBD2 agrees at 10 bases. The CDR3 consists of 16 residues. Losses at the gene ends were 2 bases for V and 10 bases for J; bases not matched to a gene: 12. Germline CDR1 reads MRHNA; CDR2 reads SNTAGT. CDR3 loop: CASSDEAGGSLDAQYF. CDR3 coding DNA: TGTGCCAGCAGTGACGAAGCGGGGGGGTCGTTGGATGCGCAGTATTTT.

This clonotype has a handful of counts. The rearrangement uses TRBV6-5 and TRBJ2-6; 10 positions match TRBD1. Germline lookup yields CDR1 MNHEY and CDR2 SVGAGI. The length of the CDR3 is 20 residues. Unmatched junction bases numbered 12, after V lost 4 bases and J lost 0 bases. CDR3 region: CASSSGPLDRGSSGANVLTF. The CDR3 region has the DNA TGTGCCAGCAGTTCGGGACCTTTGGACAGGGGGAGCTCTGGGGCCAACGTCCTGACTTTC.

The chain employs TRBV12-3 or TRBV12-4 and TRBJ2-2, with 7 bases lining up with TRBD2. Trimming took 3 bases from V and 4 from J; bases not matched to a gene: 2. The CDR3 is 14 residues long. The CDR3 region has the DNA TGTGCCAGCAGTTTGGGAGGGTGCACCGGGGAGCTGTTTTTT. It specifies CASSLGGCTGELFF.

The chain uses TRBV29-1 and TRBJ2-2, with D tentatively TRBD1 (5 bases). V was cut by 6 bases and J by 6 bases, with 11 bases left in between. From germline, CDR1 is SQVTM and CDR2 ANQGSEA. There are 12 residues in the CDR3. CDR3 coding DNA: TGCAGCGTGGGTTTAGGGGCCGGGGAGCTGTTTTTT. It translates to CSVGLGAGELFF.

This clonotype was seen only a few times. The V call is TRBV6-5, the J call TRBJ2-3; 9 bases are shared with TRBD1. Looked up from germline, CDR1 is MNHEY and CDR2 is SVGAGI. The J segment lost 6 bases and the V segment lost 10 bases, leaving 14 bases of the junction unmatched. The CDR3 is 15 amino acids. CDR3 region: CATSSRDRDWDTQYF. The CDR3 DNA sequence: TGTGCCACCTCCTCCCGGGACAGGGATTGGGATACGCAGTATTTT.

V is TRBV28 and J is TRBJ1-1, with TRBD1 as a possible D gene (5 bases). In germline, CDR1 is MDHEN, CDR2 SYDVKM. The CDR3 loop spans 14 amino acids. V was trimmed by 6 bases and J by 1 base, leaving 12 bases between them. As DNA, the CDR3 is TGTGCCAGCAGCACCGGGACCCCGAACACTGAAGCTTTCTTT. It yields the protein CASSTGTPNTEAFF.

Note on this clonotype: A junction boundary mismatches the germline segment, possibly from a read error. This chain joins TRBV10-3 and TRBJ1-5; D is undetermined. Germline V gene sequence: CDR1 ENHRY, CDR2 SYGVKD. The CDR3 consists of 15 residues. The CDR3 region is CAISESGYSNQPQHF. In DNA, the CDR3 is TGTGCCATTAGTGAGTCAGGTTATAGCAATCAGCCCCAGCATTTT.

This clonotype showed up just a few times. The V call is TRBV14, the J call TRBJ1-5; D ambiguous. Trimming cost V 10 bases and J 7 bases, with 11 bases left between them. Germline CDR1 is SGHDN and CDR2 is FVKESK. The CDR3 extends over 11 amino acids. CDR3 in amino acids: CANLPGQPQHF. The CDR3 nucleotides are TGTGCCAACCTTCCGGGGCAGCCCCAGCATTTT.

This clonotype was seen a handful of times. The V call is TRBV4-1, the J call TRBJ1-2; D is uncertain. V was clipped by 0 bases and J by 1 base, with 9 bases between them. Looked up from germline, CDR1 is MGHRA and CDR2 is YSYEKL. The CDR3 has 15 residues. The CDR3 coding sequence is TGCGCCAGCAGCCAAGAGGGATTGGGTAACTATGGCTACACCTTC. This codes for CASSQEGLGNYGYTF.

The chain has TRBV11-2 and TRBJ1-1; D gene uncertain. This CDR3 is built from 12 residues. V shed 4 bases and J shed 5 bases, with 8 bases lying between them. Germline V CDR1 and CDR2: SGHAT, FQNNGV. DNA of the CDR3: TGTGCCAGCAGCTCCAGTCGGACTGAAGCTTTCTTT. It codes for CASSSSRTEAFF.

V usage is TRBV7-9 and J usage is TRBJ1-5; a weak D match, TRBD1 (6 bases). Trimming stripped 0 bases from V and 0 bases from J, with 18 bases between. The CDR3 extends over 19 amino acids. Germline lookup yields CDR1 SEHNR and CDR2 FQNEAQ (reference sequence). The CDR3 here is CASSLAFSSGQTSNQPQHF. CDR3 DNA: TGTGCCAGCAGCTTAGCGTTCTCCTCCGGACAGACTAGCAATCAGCCCCAGCATTTT.

This rearrangement joins TRBV3-1 to TRBJ2-7; perhaps TRBD2 as D (6 bases). The CDR3 sequence is 15 residues long. Germline CDR1 and CDR2: LGHDT and YNNKEL (reference sequence). The V end lost 2 bases, the J end lost 6 bases, and 17 bases lay between the germline ends. DNA for the CDR3: TGTGCCAGCAGCCAACGAAGTGGAGGGGCATCCGAGCAGTACTTC. Amino acid sequence: CASSQRSGGASEQYF.